Listed below are T cell receptor beta chains from one sample, sequenced in a study of blood T cell repertoires in COVID-19. Assay used: immunoSEQ multiplex PCR; TCRdb lists only in-frame clones, some missing. The sample lists under 65,000 clones, roughly 89% occurring once. The sample was peripheral blood. All receptors derive from a woman aged 60-75 years with COVID-19, enrolled during active disease. CDR3s include the opening cysteine and the closing phenylalanine or tryptophan. A D gene is named only where the DNA matches it firmly. Only part of the rows carry a size: once, few, many, or a class if the clone is expanded.

j_call d_call clone_size v_call cdr3_nt cdr3_aa
TRBJ2-7 TRBD2 NA TRBV30 TGTGCCTGGAGGACTAGCGGGAAAAGCTACGAGCAGTACTTC CAWRTSGKSYEQYF
TRBJ2-2 TRBD2 NA TRBV10-3 TGTGCCATCAGTGAACCGGGAGGGAACACCGGGGAGCTGTTTTTT CAISEPGGNTGELFF
TRBJ1-6 NA once TRBV3-1/TRBV3-2 TGTGCCAGCAGCCAAGGCGGGTCACCCCTCCACTTT CASSQGGSPLHF
TRBJ2-1 TRBD1 NA TRBV5-1 TGCGCCAGCAGCCAAGGAAGAGGGACAGGGAGGGGGGAGCAGTTCTTC CASSQGRGTGRGEQFF
TRBJ2-7 TRBD2 NA TRBV27 TGTGCCAGCAGTTGGGGGGGGAGCTCCTACGAGCAGTACTTC CASSWGGSSYEQYF
TRBJ2-2 NA NA TRBV4-1 TGCGCCAGCAGCCAAGTTCCCCAGGGCTTCACCGGGGAGCTGTTTTTT CASSQVPQGFTGELFF
TRBJ1-1 NA NA TRBV10-3 TGTGCCATCAGTGATAGAGGTATGAACACTGAAGCTTTCTTT CAISDRGMNTEAFF
TRBJ2-1 TRBD1 NA TRBV5-1 TGCGCCAGCAGCCTCGGGACAGGGGGCTGGAATGAGCAGTTCTTC CASSLGTGGWNEQFF
TRBJ1-5 NA NA TRBV19 TGTGCCAGTAACACAGGGTTGGGGAACAATCAGCCCCAGCATTTT CASNTGLGNNQPQHF
TRBJ2-2 NA few TRBV5-1 TGCGCCAGCCAGACGTTGGGGGCCACCGGGGAGCTGTTTTTT CASQTLGATGELFF
TRBJ2-5 NA few TRBV29-1 TGCAGCGTTTTGCCAGGCCGGAGGGGGACCCAGTACTTC CSVLPGRRGTQYF
TRBJ2-1 TRBD1 NA TRBV2 TGTGCCAGCAGTGAGAGGGGGAGACAGGGCCCCAATGAGCAGTTCTTC CASSERGRQGPNEQFF
TRBJ2-1 NA NA TRBV30 TGTGCCTGGAGTGAAGGGGCGGTAGGTCGTAATGAGCAGTTCTTC CAWSEGAVGRNEQFF
TRBJ1-6 NA NA TRBV30 TGTGCCGCGGCAGGGACCTATAATTCACCCCTCCACTTT CAAAGTYNSPLHF
TRBJ1-6 NA NA TRBV5-4 TGTGCCAGCAGCTTGGGCAGCTCCTATAATTCACCCCTCCACTTT CASSLGSSYNSPLHF
TRBJ2-1 NA NA TRBV28 TGTGCCAGCATCCCGATCTCGGGTTACAATGAGCAGTTCTTC CASIPISGYNEQFF
TRBJ2-1 NA NA TRBV5-1 TGCGCCAGCAGCTTGGCGGGGGACAGTGGGATTAGTGAGCAGTTCTTC CASSLAGDSGISEQFF
TRBJ2-3 NA NA TRBV5-1 TGCGCCAGCAGCTTGCCAGGGTCAGATACGCAGTATTTT CASSLPGSDTQYF
TRBJ2-2 TRBD1 NA TRBV18 TGTGCCAGCTCACCAGGACAGGGGTCACCACCCGGGGAGCTGTTTTTT CASSPGQGSPPGELFF
TRBJ2-1 TRBD2 once TRBV7-3 TGTGCCAGCAGCTTAATAGCGGGAGGGATCTACAATGAGCAGTTCTTC CASSLIAGGIYNEQFF
TRBJ1-5 NA NA TRBV2 TGTGCCAGCAGTAGCCAGGGTGTTCAGCCCCAGCATTTT CASSSQGVQPQHF
TRBJ1-5 NA NA TRBV3-1/TRBV3-2 TGTGCCAGCAGCCAAGATGCGGGTTCTCAGCCCCAGCATTTT CASSQDAGSQPQHF
TRBJ1-6 TRBD1 once TRBV28 TGTGCCAGTGCAGAGGGGACAGGGACCTATATAAGGAATTCACCCCTCCACTTT CASAEGTGTYIRNSPLHF
TRBJ2-7 NA NA TRBV2 TGTGCCAGCAGTGATCCTAGCGAGGATGAGCAGTACTTC CASSDPSEDEQYF
TRBJ2-5 TRBD2 NA TRBV28 TGTGCCAGCAGTATAGTAGCGGGATTAACAGAGACCCAGTACTTC CASSIVAGLTETQYF
TRBJ2-1 TRBD2 NA TRBV4-1 TGCGCCAGCAGCCAAGTAGAACTAGCGGGAGGGAGGAATGAGCAGTTCTTC CASSQVELAGGRNEQFF
TRBJ2-5 TRBD1 once TRBV5-4 TGTGCCAGCAGCTTTTCCTCCAGGGGGCGAGAGACCCAGTACTTC CASSFSSRGRETQYF
TRBJ2-1 TRBD1 few TRBV5-1 TGCGCCAGCGGGACAGGACGAAGGGATGAGCAGTTCTTC CASGTGRRDEQFF
TRBJ2-3 NA NA TRBV30 TGTGCCTGGAGTGTAAGTCTTTCTGAGCCAGATACGCAGTATTTT CAWSVSLSEPDTQYF
TRBJ2-1 TRBD1 NA TRBV12-5 TGTGCTAGTGGGAGGACAGGGCTCTTGGACAATGAGCAGTTCTTC CASGRTGLLDNEQFF
TRBJ1-2 TRBD1 NA TRBV19 TGTGCCAGTACCACCGGGACAGGGCTCGATGGCTACACCTTC CASTTGTGLDGYTF
TRBJ1-2 TRBD1 NA TRBV6-5 TGTGCCAGCAGCCGAGGACAGGCCGACTATGGCTACACCTTC CASSRGQADYGYTF
TRBJ1-1 NA NA TRBV29-1 TGCAGCGGCGGCGACCGTCTGAACACTGAAGCTTTCTTT CSGGDRLNTEAFF
TRBJ1-1 NA NA TRBV28 TGTGCCAGCAGTTTAATGCGTGCCGCAAAGAACACTGAAGCTTTCTTT CASSLMRAAKNTEAFF
TRBJ1-5 NA once TRBV27 TGTGCCAGCAGTTCGCGGCAGGGGCGACAGCCCCAGCATTTT CASSSRQGRQPQHF
TRBJ2-3 TRBD2 NA TRBV6-5 TGTGCCAGCAGTTACTCAGCCGGGGGGGCAGATACGCAGTATTTT CASSYSAGGADTQYF
TRBJ1-2 TRBD1 NA TRBV27 TGTGCCACCAAAGGACAGGCCGCCTCTTCCAACTATGGCTACACCTTC CATKGQAASSNYGYTF
TRBJ1-1 TRBD1 NA TRBV14 TGTGCCAGCAGCCAAACCAGGGGGCTGACTGAAGCTTTCTTT CASSQTRGLTEAFF
TRBJ1-5 NA once TRBV3-1/TRBV3-2 TGTGCCAGCAGCCCGGACAGTAATAGCAATCAGCCCCAGCATTTT CASSPDSNSNQPQHF
TRBJ2-5 TRBD2 NA TRBV7-9 TGTGCCAGCAGCAGATGGACTAGCGGTTTTCAAGAGACCCAGTACTTC CASSRWTSGFQETQYF
TRBJ2-7 NA NA TRBV28 TGTGCCAGCAGCAGGCGTTACGAGCAGTACTTC CASSRRYEQYF
TRBJ2-6 NA NA TRBV5-1 TGCGCCAGCAGCTTGATGGGGGGACAGTCCTACTCTGGGGCCAACGTCCTGACTTTC CASSLMGGQSYSGANVLTF
TRBJ1-3 NA NA TRBV5-1 TGCGCCAGCAACTCAGGGGCCTCTGGAAACACCATATATTTT CASNSGASGNTIYF
TRBJ1-5 NA NA TRBV2 TGTGCCAGCAGTACAGACAGTAATCAGCCCCAGCATTTT CASSTDSNQPQHF
TRBJ1-2 TRBD1 NA TRBV3-1/TRBV3-2 TGTGCCAGCAGCCAACTCAGGGGGCAGAGTGGCTACACCTTC CASSQLRGQSGYTF
TRBJ1-2 NA NA TRBV2 TGTGCCAGCAGTGAATTCTCTGGCTACACCTTC CASSEFSGYTF
TRBJ2-1 TRBD2 NA TRBV3-1/TRBV3-2 TGTGCCAGCAGCCTCAGGACTAGCGTGAATGAGCAGTTCTTC CASSLRTSVNEQFF